Ten or more counts support the clone carrying this T cell receptor (beta chain). The CDR3 loop spans 14 amino acids. Per the germline V gene, CDR1 is LNHNV and CDR2 is YYDKDF (reference sequence). The ends were cut back, 3 bases at V and 2 bases at J, with 10 bases in the middle. The data stem from a study of Graves' ophthalmopathy and Graves' hyperthyroidism. RNA transcripts yielded amplified TCR beta CDR3 regions. RT-PCR was first run with HTBI primers, then multiplex PCR in a second round. TCRdb re-derived calls from the multiplex PCR reads in MiXCR, one entry per CDR3 protein. The sample shows around 670,000 distinct CDR3 sequences, 35% to 50% of them seen only once.

This clonotype originated in an adult man with Graves' ophthalmopathy. The chain carries TRBV15 and TRBJ1-2; D unclear. The specimen sequenced was peripheral blood. The CDR3 protein is CATSSVGKNYGYTF. CDR3 DNA sequence: TGTGCCACCAGCAGTGTGGGCAAGAACTATGGCTACACCTTC.